These T cell receptor beta chains were read from a single sample in a study of OX40 agonist ivuxolimab in advanced cancers. Clones were sequenced by immunoSEQ multiplex PCR, and TCRdb holds only the in-frame ones, with some missing. This sample yields roughly 86,000 clones, of which 75% to 95% are seen a single time; around 0.43% belongs to the top ten. Sequencing used CD4+ or CD8+ T cells sorted from blood, obtained in a trial of the OX40 agonist ivuxolimab. Receptors were obtained from an adult with an advanced solid tumor such as melanoma, head and neck, liver or kidney cancer. CDR3s include the opening cysteine and the closing phenylalanine or tryptophan. A D gene is named only where the DNA matches it firmly. Clone size is not always given. Where it is, it says once, few, many or a class for expanded clones.

-	TRBV5-1	-	TRBJ2-3	CASSLGGLITDTQYF	TGCGCCAGCAGCTTGGGTGGTCTGATCACAGATACGCAGTATTTT
-	TRBV9	-	TRBJ2-3	CASSVSPDTQYF	TGTGCCAGCAGCGTAAGTCCAGATACGCAGTATTTT
TRBD1	TRBV28	-	TRBJ1-4	CASSTGQGPGDEKLFF	TGTGCCAGCAGTACGGGACAGGGACCTGGGGATGAAAAACTGTTTTTT
-	TRBV9	-	TRBJ1-1	CASSRTGNTEAFF	TGTGCCAGCAGCCGAACAGGGAACACTGAAGCTTTCTTT
-	TRBV5-6	-	TRBJ2-3	CASSVGSDTQYF	TGTGCCAGCAGCGTCGGTTCGGATACGCAGTATTTT
TRBD2	TRBV7-3	-	TRBJ2-5	CASSASGSTSGDDEETQYF	TGTGCCAGCAGCGCCTCGGGATCGACTAGCGGCGATGACGAAGAGACCCAGTACTTC
-	TRBV10-2	-	TRBJ2-2	CASSENAVTGELFF	TGCGCCAGCAGCGAAAATGCCGTCACCGGGGAGCTGTTTTTT
-	TRBV6-5	-	TRBJ2-5	CASSYHRQFQETQYF	TGTGCCAGCAGTTATCATCGACAGTTTCAAGAGACCCAGTACTTC
-	TRBV6-6	-	TRBJ2-3	CASSELAPKITDTQYF	TGTGCCAGCAGCGAACTAGCCCCGAAGATCACAGATACGCAGTATTTT
-	TRBV7-9	-	TRBJ2-5	CASSTGVGAEETQYF	TGTGCCAGCAGCACCGGGGTGGGAGCGGAAGAGACCCAGTACTTC
-	TRBV28	-	TRBJ2-5	CASSPTVQETQYF	TGTGCCAGCAGCCCGACAGTACAAGAGACCCAGTACTTC
-	TRBV20-1	-	TRBJ2-7	CSARMPPEQYF	TGCAGTGCTAGAATGCCCCCTGAGCAGTACTTC
-	TRBV5-1	once	TRBJ2-3	CASSFGTKARTTTDTQYF	TGCGCCAGCAGCTTTGGGACAAAGGCTCGCACGACGACAGATACGCAGTATTTT
-	TRBV6-5	-	TRBJ2-7	CASSYRPGNEQYF	TGTGCCAGCAGTTACCGGCCGGGGAACGAGCAGTACTTC
-	TRBV4-1	once	TRBJ2-5	CASSHEGLRETQYF	TGCGCCAGCAGCCACGAGGGGCTGAGGGAGACCCAGTACTTC
TRBD1	TRBV11-1	-	TRBJ2-7	CASSLRTGGTLEQYF	TGTGCCAGCAGCTTAAGGACAGGGGGGACGTTGGAGCAGTACTTC
TRBD2	TRBV5-4	-	TRBJ2-1	CASSNPRGSSYNEQFF	TGTGCCAGCAGCAACCCGCGGGGGAGCTCCTACAATGAGCAGTTCTTC
TRBD2	TRBV5-1	-	TRBJ2-3	CASSATSGRTDTQYF	TGCGCCAGCAGCGCGACTAGCGGGAGGACAGATACGCAGTATTTT
-	TRBV19	-	TRBJ2-6	CASSSHTGKSGANVLTF	TGTGCCAGTAGTTCCCACACAGGGAAGTCTGGGGCCAACGTCCTGACTTTC
-	TRBV29-1	-	TRBJ2-5	CSAPPLGGETQYF	TGCAGCGCCCCCCCCCTAGGGGGAGAGACCCAGTACTTC
-	TRBV7-9	-	TRBJ2-7	CASSDQVPGIPDEQYF	TGTGCCAGCTCCGATCAGGTGCCAGGGATACCGGACGAGCAGTACTTC
TRBD1	TRBV27	-	TRBJ2-7	CASSFWDRPYEQYF	TGTGCCAGCAGTTTCTGGGACAGGCCCTACGAGCAGTACTTC
-	TRBV21-1	-	TRBJ2-3	CASSKKGQGCTDTQYF	TGTGCCAGCAGCAAAAAAGGACAGGGGTGCACAGATACGCAGTATTTT
TRBD1	TRBV6-5	-	TRBJ2-7	CASRRQGKRDEQYF	TGTGCCAGCAGACGACAGGGTAAAAGGGACGAGCAGTACTTC
TRBD1	TRBV7-9	-	TRBJ1-2	CASPQRGPYGYTF	TGTGCCAGCCCACAGAGGGGGCCCTATGGCTACACCTTC
TRBD1	TRBV6-1	-	TRBJ1-1	CASRRGGADTEAFF	TGTGCCAGCAGAAGAGGGGGCGCCGACACTGAAGCTTTCTTT
TRBD2	TRBV11-2	-	TRBJ2-1	CASSPLAGANNEQFF	TGTGCCAGCAGCCCACTAGCGGGAGCCAACAATGAGCAGTTCTTC
-	TRBV6-5	-	TRBJ2-3	CASSYSSKGSDTQYF	TGTGCCAGCAGTTACTCTTCTAAGGGGTCAGATACGCAGTATTTT
TRBD1	TRBV18	-	TRBJ1-2	CASSLETGQVAYGYTF	TGTGCCAGCTCTCTAGAAACGGGACAGGTCGCCTATGGCTACACCTTC
TRBD1	TRBV5-1	-	TRBJ1-1	CASSSTGIREDTEAFF	TGCGCCAGCAGCTCGACAGGGATCAGAGAGGACACTGAAGCTTTCTTT
-	TRBV6-5	-	TRBJ1-5	CASRDAGNSNQPQHF	TGTGCCAGCAGGGATGCTGGGAATAGCAATCAGCCCCAGCATTTT
-	TRBV5-1	-	TRBJ2-2	CASSLAGEDYQELFF	TGCGCCAGCAGCTTGGCCGGTGAGGATTACCAGGAGCTGTTTTTT
TRBD2	TRBV28	-	TRBJ2-7	CASSFGGHSGTSYEQYF	TGTGCCAGCAGTTTTGGAGGGCACAGCGGGACTTCCTACGAGCAGTACTTC
TRBD1	TRBV10-3	-	TRBJ1-1	CAISGTGNTEAFF	TGTGCCATCTCTGGGACAGGGAACACTGAAGCTTTCTTT
-	TRBV5-1	-	TRBJ2-3	CASSLAPIGTDTQYF	TGCGCCAGCAGCTTGGCTCCCATCGGCACAGATACGCAGTATTTT
TRBD1	TRBV5-1	-	TRBJ1-1	CASTPGDRGYTEAFF	TGCGCCAGCACCCCAGGGGACAGGGGGTACACTGAAGCTTTCTTT
-	TRBV11-3	-	TRBJ1-1	CASSLVGQPEAFF	TGTGCCAGCAGCTTAGTTGGACAGCCTGAAGCTTTCTTT
-	TRBV18	-	TRBJ2-7	CASSPTSAEEQYF	TGTGCCAGCTCACCTACGTCAGCAGAAGAGCAGTACTTC
-	TRBV28	-	TRBJ2-7	CASSFPPTEEQYF	TGTGCCAGCAGTTTTCCCCCGACGGAAGAGCAGTACTTC
-	TRBV19	medium-sized	TRBJ1-2	CASNPQGNYGYTF	TGTGCCAGTAACCCTCAGGGGAACTATGGCTACACCTTC
-	TRBV5-1	-	TRBJ2-5	CASSFSGFEETQYF	TGCGCCAGCAGCTTCAGTGGGTTTGAAGAGACCCAGTACTTC
-	TRBV7-9	few	TRBJ2-1	CASSLGNEQFF	TGTGCCAGCAGCTTAGGGAATGAGCAGTTCTTC